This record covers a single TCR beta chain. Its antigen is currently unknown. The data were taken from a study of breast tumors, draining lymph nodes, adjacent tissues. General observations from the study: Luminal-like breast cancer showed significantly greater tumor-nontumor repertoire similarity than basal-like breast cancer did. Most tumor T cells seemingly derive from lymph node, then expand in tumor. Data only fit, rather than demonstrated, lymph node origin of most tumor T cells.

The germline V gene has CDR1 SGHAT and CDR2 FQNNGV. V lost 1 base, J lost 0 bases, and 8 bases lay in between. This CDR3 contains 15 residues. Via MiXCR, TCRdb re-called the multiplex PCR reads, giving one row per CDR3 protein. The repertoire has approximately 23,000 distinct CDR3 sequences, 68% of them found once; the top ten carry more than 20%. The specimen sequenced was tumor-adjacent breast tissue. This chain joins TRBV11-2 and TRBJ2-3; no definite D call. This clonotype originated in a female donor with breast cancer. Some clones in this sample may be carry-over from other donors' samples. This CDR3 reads CASSLVLSSTDTQYF. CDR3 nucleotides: TGTGCCAGCAGCTTAGTTCTTTCTAGCACAGATACGCAGTATTTT.